This TCR beta chain appears in the sequencing data of a study of T cell changes during pregnancy in multiple sclerosis. Clones were sequenced by immunoSEQ multiplex PCR, and TCRdb holds only the in-frame ones, with some missing. The table lists tens of thousands of clones, about 89% of them singletons. The germline gives CDR1 SQVTM, CDR2 ANQGSEA. CDR3 length equals 13 residues. V lost 7 bases to trimming and J lost 1 base, with 14 bases between them. This chain connects TRBV29-1 to TRBJ2-7; D is possibly TRBD2 (5 bases). Specimen: CD4+ T cells from peripheral blood mononuclear cells, collected in the first trimester of pregnancy. The clonotype was recovered from a female donor with multiple sclerosis, enrolled in a pregnancy study. In DNA form, the CDR3 reads TGCAGCGGTGTAACTAGTGGATCCTACGAGCAGTACTTC. Protein: CSGVTSGSYEQYF.